This T cell receptor (beta chain) emerged from a study of graft-versus-host responses after intestinal transplantation. Study overall: Each recipient received a multivisceral, liver-intestinal, or isolated intestinal graft. All of the recipients had induction that used anti-thymocyte globulin, then tacrolimus and steroids for 2 to 3 years. The study's findings and limits: Declines in HvG clones occurring early post-transplant were associated with peak circulating GvH clone levels. Recipient bone marrow held GvH clones, some seen earlier in ileum or blood.

The V end was cut by 3 bases, the J end by 5 bases, with 8 bases between. This CDR3 has 13 residues. The germline gives CDR1 KGHSY, CDR2 FQNENV. Profiling relied on immunoSEQ multiplex PCR, and the TCRdb table lists in-frame clones only, not all of them. The sample lists some 95,000 clones; roughly nine tenths were seen once. Details on this clone: Its specificity is not known.

The source was unstimulated CD8+ T cells sorted from spleen or lymph node cells, collected before intestinal transplant. V is TRBV16 and J is TRBJ1-5, with TRBD1 as a possible D gene (6 bases). The TCR comes from a human donor who received an intestinal transplant. The CDR3 DNA reads as TGTGCCAGCAGCCAGGCAGGGGATCAGCCCCAGCATTTT. It translates to CASSQAGDQPQHF.